This entry lists 12 T cell receptor beta chains sequenced from one sample in a study of tumor-infiltrating lymphocytes in oesophageal squamous cell carcinoma listed by TCRdb under 2016. Receptor amplification or capture employed PCR. TCRdb shows the sequencer as Illumina HiSeq 2000. The raw public reads went through TCRdb reprocessing: fastp at Q25, MiXCR clone calling, in-frame beta chains kept. Here each entry gathers all rows of one CDR3 protein and keeps the most common genes and DNA. This sample lists roughly 17,000 distinct CDR3 sequences; 50% were detected once. The ten largest clones add up to 23% of the sample. The sample consisted of esophageal tumor tissue. The receptors were sampled from a male donor with esophageal squamous cell carcinoma.

This clonotype was seen more than once but under ten times. The chain combines TRBV7-2 with TRBJ2-7; no reliable D call. Germline-derived CDR1 and CDR2 are SGHTA and FQGNSA. The V and J ends lost 1 base and 4 bases respectively, with 11 bases between them. This CDR3 contains 14 residues. CDR3 region: CASSLEGRRYEQYF. As DNA, the CDR3 is TGTGCCAGCAGCTTAGAGGGTAGGAGATACGAGCAGTACTTC.

The chain uses TRBV7-2 and TRBJ2-1, with D unclear. Judging by the DNA end, TRBJ2-5 fits better; the J call may be wrong. The CDR3 spans 11 residues. CDR1 is SGHTA, CDR2 FQGNSA, per germline. The CDR3 loop is CASSFLETQYF. The CDR3 bases are TGTGCCAGCAGCTTTTTAGAGACCCAGTACTTC.

In the case of this clonotype: This may arise from a read error, as a much more abundant clone is one base away. The chain carries TRBV5-3 and TRBJ2-5; D is possibly TRBD1 (6 bases). TRBV5-3 is designated an ORF whose function remains uncertain. The CDR3 runs to 14 residues. This CDR3 reads CTSSRGWGQETQYF. CDR3 DNA: TGCACCAGCAGCAGGGGATGGGGGCAAGAGACCCAGTACTTC.

The chain uses TRBV11-1 and TRBJ2-3; D remains unclear. This CDR3 comprises 12 residues. With 1 base removed from V and 7 bases from J, the gap between germline ends came to 6 bases. The germline gives CDR1 SGHAT, CDR2 FQDESV (reference sequence). CDR3 DNA: TGTGCCAGCAGCTTAGGAGAGAATACGCAGTATTTT. This translates into CASSLGENTQYF. The variable domain in full, completed from reference TRBV11-1 and TRBJ2-3, reads EAEVAQSPRYKITEKSQAVAFWCDPISGHATLYWYRQILGQGPELLVQFQDESVVDDSQLPKDRFSAERLKGVDSTLKIQPAELGDSAMYLCASSLGENTQYFGPGTRLTVL.

CDR3 sequence (DNA): TGTGCCAGCAGCTTAGAATGGGGTCCGCTATACGAGCAGTACTTC. Its translation is CASSLEWGPLYEQYF. V usage is TRBV11-2 and J usage is TRBJ2-1; D uncertain. The end of the DNA aligns better with TRBJ2-7, so the J call may be wrong. Per germline, CDR1 SGHAT and CDR2 FQNNGV. The CDR3 runs to 15 residues.

For the CDR3, the DNA is TGTGCCAGCAGCCCTAAGGGGGCGTTAGGAGCTTTCTTT. Protein: CASSPKGALGAFF. The V call is TRBV7-3, the J call TRBJ1-1; 7 bases align to TRBD1. CDR1 is SGHTA and CDR2 is FQGTGA in the germline V gene. V lost 5 bases and J lost 10; bases outside the gene matches: 10. The CDR3 has 13 amino acids.

About this clonotype itself: This may stem from a read error, because a much larger clone lies one nucleotide away. The chain links TRBV7-4 to TRBJ2-2; 12 bases are shared with TRBD2. Trimming cost V 3 bases and J 6 bases; bases outside gene matches: 8. CDR3 length equals 17 residues. The V gene's germline CDR1 is SGHVT and CDR2 SQSDAQ. The CDR3 loop reads CASSFLAGGASAGELFF. CDR3 DNA sequence: TGTGCCAGCAGCTTTCTAGCGGGAGGGGCGAGCGCCGGGGAGCTGTTTTTT.

The chain employs TRBV7-2 and TRBJ2-4, with 7 bases identical to TRBD1. This CDR3 region has 14 residues. Germline-derived CDR1 and CDR2 are SGHTA and FQGNSA. With V trimmed by 3 bases and J by 6 bases, 5 bases remained unmatched. CDR3: CASSFIGGGNIQYF. In DNA, the CDR3 is TGTGCCAGCAGCTTCATAGGGGGCGGAAACATTCAGTACTTC.

CDR3 nucleotide sequence: TGTGCCAGCAACGAGCAGTACTTC. The encoded protein is CASNEQYF. The V gene is TRBV12-3 or TRBV12-4, the J gene TRBJ2-7; D gene uncertain. Deletions cut 7 bases from V and 5 bases from J, with 0 bases between. This CDR3 region has 8 residues.

A few counts support this clonotype. J is TRBJ2-7 and V is TRBV6-1, with 9 nucleotides matching TRBD1. Trimming took 7 bases from V and 4 from J; bases not matched to a gene: 11. Germline lookup yields CDR1 MNHNS and CDR2 SASEGT. This CDR3 spans 15 amino acids. The CDR3 DNA is TGTGCCAGCACCCTGGGACAGGGAGCGGCTTACGAGCAGTACTTC. This sequence encodes CASTLGQGAAYEQYF.

The V and J genes are TRBV7-3 and TRBJ2-6, with 11 bases fitting TRBD2. The DNA end lines up better with TRBJ2-1; the J call may be wrong. CDR1 is SGHTA, CDR2 FQGTGA, per germline. The CDR3 totals 16 residues. DNA for the CDR3: TGTGCCAGCAGCTTAAGTGCTAGCGGGGGGCAGGGTGAGCAGTTCTTC. Translated: CASSLSASGGQGEQFF.

This clonotype appeared many times. The J gene is TRBJ2-7, the V gene TRBV7-3; 7 nucleotides line up with TRBD1. Trimming cost V 5 bases and J 2 bases; bases outside gene matches: 9. The CDR3 covers 15 residues. Per the germline V gene, CDR1 is SGHTA and CDR2 is FQGTGA. CDR3 sequence: CASSLNPGTAYEQYF. The DNA for the CDR3 is TGTGCCAGCAGCCTGAATCCCGGGACAGCCTACGAGCAGTACTTC.